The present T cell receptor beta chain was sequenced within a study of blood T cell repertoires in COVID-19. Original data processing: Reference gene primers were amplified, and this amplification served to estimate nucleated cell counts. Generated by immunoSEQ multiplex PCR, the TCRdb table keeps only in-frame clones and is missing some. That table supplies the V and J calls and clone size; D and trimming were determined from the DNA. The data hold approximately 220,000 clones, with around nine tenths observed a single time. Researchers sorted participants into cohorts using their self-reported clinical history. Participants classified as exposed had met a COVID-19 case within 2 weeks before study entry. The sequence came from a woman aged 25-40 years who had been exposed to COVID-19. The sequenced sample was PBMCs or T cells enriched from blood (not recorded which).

The chain's CDR3 is CASSGGTGSNEKLFF. In nucleotides, the CDR3 is TGTGCCAGCAGCGGGGGGACAGGGAGTAATGAAAAACTGTTTTTT. This chain uses TRBV5-8 with TRBJ1-4, with TRBD1 identical over 9 bases. The germline gives CDR1 SGHTS, CDR2 YDEGEE. The CDR3 covers 15 residues. The V gene end was trimmed by 4 bases and the J gene end by 4 bases; junction bases not matched to a gene: 5.